Listed here are 21 T cell receptor beta chains from one sample, sequenced in a study of regulatory T cells in long-lasting Graves disease. Construction of TCR beta libraries relied on iRepertoire HTBI primers and on Arm-PCR targeting CDR3 regions. MiXCR, run by TCRdb on the multiplex PCR reads, gives a single entry per CDR3 protein. The data contain about 420,000 distinct CDR3 sequences, about a sixth of them singletons. Documented time point: newly diagnosed GD, antithyroid drugs for less than 3 months. Construction of the TCR library relied on RNA isolated from PBMCs. The same data also went into a second study, on T cells in Graves' hyperthyroidism and ophthalmopathy.

The specimen comprised peripheral blood mononuclear cells (PBMCs), sampled at new diagnosis, from a patient treated with antithyroid drugs. Receptors were obtained from a woman aged 18-29 years with Graves disease.

This clonotype occurred many times. This sequence joins TRBV7-9 and TRBJ2-5; TRBD2 matches 8 bases. The CDR3 is 16 residues long. Unmatched junction bases numbered 4, after V lost 0 bases and J lost 1 base. Germline CDR1 reads SEHNR; CDR2 reads FQNEAQ (reference sequence). CDR3 sequence reads: CASSLATLAGQETQYF. The CDR3 coding sequence is TGTGCCAGCAGCTTAGCCACTCTAGCGGGCCAAGAGACCCAGTACTTC.

V gene TRBV13 combines with J gene TRBJ2-1; 14 nucleotides agree with TRBD2. Germline V gene sequence: CDR1 PRHDT, CDR2 FYEKMQ (reference sequence). The J segment lost 3 bases and the V segment lost 4 bases, leaving 8 bases of the junction unmatched. The CDR3 sequence is 18 residues long. The CDR3 spells CASSSAGLAGVVYNEQFF. The DNA for the CDR3 is TGTGCCAGCAGCTCTGCGGGACTAGCGGGAGTTGTCTACAATGAGCAGTTCTTC.

The V call is TRBV28, the J call TRBJ2-7; maybe TRBD2 (5 bases). CDR1 is MDHEN and CDR2 is SYDVKM in the germline V gene. The CDR3 runs to 12 residues. Trimming cost V 5 bases and J 7 bases, with 12 bases left between them. The CDR3 nucleotides read TGTGCCAGCAGTACTAGAACGAGTGAGCAGTACTTC. This sequence encodes CASSTRTSEQYF.

There are a few counts of this clonotype. The CDR3 is CSARAMAGSSYEQYF. For the CDR3, the DNA is TGCAGTGCTAGAGCCATGGCCGGGAGCTCCTACGAGCAGTACTTC. This chain links TRBV20-1 with TRBJ2-7, with D possibly being TRBD2 (6 bases). Germline CDR1 and CDR2: DFQATT and SNEGSKA (reference sequence). This CDR3 region has 15 residues. V dropped 1 base and J dropped 0 bases, with 13 bases sitting between them.

This clonotype occurred a few times. CDR3 loop: CASSLMRATNEKLFF. The CDR3 DNA follows: TGTGCCAGCAGCTTAATGAGGGCAACTAATGAAAAACTGTTTTTT. The gene calls are TRBV7-3 and TRBJ1-4, with D hard to call. CDR3 length: 15 residues. V was cut by 1 base and J by 0 bases, with 6 bases left in between. Germline CDR1 SGHTA, CDR2 FQGTGA.

Remarks on this clonotype: Given a far larger clone just one base away, this is likely a sequencing read error. V usage is TRBV11-2 and J usage is TRBJ2-3; 7 nucleotides align to TRBD2. With the DNA end fitting TRBJ2-5 better, the J assignment may be wrong. Germline V lookup: CDR1 SGHAT, CDR2 FQNNGV. This CDR3 comprises 15 residues. CDR3 sequence reads: CASTSQATSRDPQYF. CDR3 sequence (DNA): TGTGCCAGCACCTCCCAGGCGACTAGCAGAGATCCCCAGTACTTC.

The rearrangement uses TRBV15 and TRBJ2-7; maybe TRBD1 (6 bases). The V gene's germline CDR1 is LNHNV and CDR2 YYDKDF (reference sequence). The CDR3 is 15 amino acids. Trimming pared 0 bases from V and 6 bases from J, leaving 15 bases between. Here the CDR3 reads CATSRDRQGLFEQYF. CDR3 in DNA: TGTGCCACCAGCAGAGATAGGCAGGGGCTCTTCGAGCAGTACTTC.

J is TRBJ2-3 and V is TRBV6-2 or TRBV6-3, with 10 bases lining up with TRBD2. The CDR3 has 16 residues. CDR1 and CDR2 from the germline V gene are MNHEY and SVGEGT. V was clipped by 5 bases and J by 0 bases; unmatched bases: 5. The CDR3 spells CASSEALAGSTDTQYF. The CDR3 DNA reads TGTGCCAGCAGTGAAGCACTAGCGGGAAGCACAGATACGCAGTATTTT.

This clonotype was picked up a small number of times. The rearrangement uses TRBV20-1 and TRBJ1-2; no clear D. Germline loops: CDR1 DFQATT, CDR2 SNEGSKA (reference sequence). Deletions cut 6 bases from V and 6 bases from J, with 17 bases between. The CDR3 covers 13 residues. The CDR3: CSASRGNANGYTF. For the CDR3, the DNA is TGCAGTGCCTCGCGGGGAAACGCGAATGGCTACACCTTC.

This clonotype was seen many times. This chain links TRBV27 with TRBJ2-2, with TRBD1 identical over 10 bases. The germline V gene has CDR1 MNHEY and CDR2 SMNVEV (reference sequence). V trimming: 6 bases; J trimming: 2 bases; junction bases outside the gene matches: 6. The CDR3 covers 16 residues. The CDR3, as DNA: TGTGCCAGCAGCCTGTCGACAGGGGGCAACACCGGGGAGCTGTTTTTT. Residues: CASSLSTGGNTGELFF.

This clonotype was counted between two and nine times. V usage is TRBV12-3 or TRBV12-4 and J usage is TRBJ1-3; possibly TRBD1 for D (5 bases). This CDR3 is built from 12 residues. V was trimmed by 5 bases and J by 5 bases, leaving 7 bases between them. This chain's CDR3 is CASSPGRNTIYF. In DNA, the CDR3 is TGTGCCAGCAGTCCAGGGAGAAACACCATATATTTT.

This clonotype was seen ten or more times. The chain joins TRBV7-3 to TRBJ2-5, with 7 bases identical to TRBD2. V lost 0 bases, J lost 2 bases, and 12 bases stayed unmatched. Germline CDR1 and CDR2: SGHTA and FQGTGA. The CDR3 spans 18 residues. The CDR3 is CASSLTALGGTQQETQYF. The DNA for the CDR3 is TGTGCCAGCAGCTTAACGGCGTTGGGAGGGACTCAGCAAGAGACCCAGTACTTC.

The chain links TRBV10-3 to TRBJ2-1; 9 bases fit TRBD1. The length of the CDR3 is 16 residues. V lost 4 bases and J lost 5; bases outside the gene matches: 9. From germline, CDR1 is ENHRY and CDR2 SYGVKD. As DNA, the CDR3 is TGTGCCATCAGTGGGACCGGGACAGGGCTCGACAATGAGCAGTTCTTC. Amino acids: CAISGTGTGLDNEQFF.

The CDR3 reads CASSQGASGSQGTQYF. The CDR3, as DNA: TGTGCCAGCAGCCAAGGGGCTAGCGGATCACAGGGTACGCAGTATTTT. The genes are TRBV3-1 and TRBJ2-3; D might be TRBD2 (7 bases). Germline-derived CDR1 and CDR2 are LGHDT and YNNKEL (reference sequence). V gave up 1 base and J gave up 8 bases, with 19 bases separating them. The CDR3 has 16 amino acids.

The gene calls are TRBV5-1 and TRBJ2-1; 10 nucleotides line up with TRBD2. This CDR3 contains 15 residues. The germline V gene encodes CDR1 SGHRS and CDR2 YFSETQ. Unmatched junction bases numbered 7, after V lost 4 bases and J lost 6 bases. The CDR3 nucleotides read TGCGCCAGCAGCGGCGGGACTAGCGTCAGCAATGAGCAGTTCTTC. It codes for CASSGGTSVSNEQFF.

The chain joins TRBV30 to TRBJ2-2; TRBD2 matches 8 bases. Per germline, CDR1 GTSNPN and CDR2 SVGIG (reference sequence). This CDR3 is 17 amino acids long. Trimming took 0 bases from V and 5 from J; bases not matched to a gene: 11. CDR3 bases: TGTGCCTGGAGTGTATCCCAGCGGGAGATGGGAACCGGGGAGCTGTTTTTT. Protein sequence: CAWSVSQREMGTGELFF.

This clonotype was observed many times. The rearrangement links TRBV12-3 or TRBV12-4 to TRBJ2-2; D remains unclear. V was cut by 2 bases and J by 6 bases, with 1 base left in between. This CDR3 has 11 residues. The CDR3 DNA is TGTGCCAGCAGTTTACCCGGGGAGCTGTTTTTT. This gives the protein CASSLPGELFF.

In its sample, this clonotype was seen many times. V and J are TRBV7-6 and TRBJ2-3; possibly TRBD2 for D (6 bases). This CDR3 region has 15 residues. The germline gives CDR1 SGHVS, CDR2 FNYEAQ. V lost 4 bases, J lost 1 base, and 12 bases lay in between. Written as DNA, the CDR3 is TGTGCCAGCAGCTACTCTAGCGCCCGCACAGATACGCAGTATTTT. Translated: CASSYSSARTDTQYF.

This clonotype has at least ten counts. V is TRBV6-5 and J is TRBJ1-2; unclear D gene. CDR3 length: 13 residues. V lost 0 bases to trimming and J lost 5 bases, with 7 bases between them. The germline V gene has CDR1 MNHEY and CDR2 SVGAGI. The CDR3 coding sequence is TGTGCCAGCAGTTACTCAGGATCGTATGGCTACACCTTC. This sequence encodes CASSYSGSYGYTF.

This sequence joins TRBV27 and TRBJ2-1; 14 bases map to TRBD2. The last part of the DNA fits TRBJ2-5 better; the J call may be wrong. The CDR3 is 17 residues long. From germline, CDR1 is MNHEY and CDR2 SMNVEV (reference sequence). CDR3 bases: TGTGCCAGCAGGGGAGGATTGGGACTAGCGGGAGTGGAGACCCAGTACTTC. It codes for CASRGGLGLAGVETQYF.

This clonotype was counted at least ten times. The CDR3 protein is CASSVTRGGDNEQFF. Written as DNA, the CDR3 is TGTGCCAGCAGCGTTACTAGAGGAGGTGACAATGAGCAGTTCTTC. The genes are TRBV2 and TRBJ2-1; D is possibly TRBD2 (5 bases). Germline loops: CDR1 SNHLY, CDR2 FYNNEI. The germline V and J ends were trimmed by 6 bases and 5 bases, with 17 bases remaining between them. This CDR3 is built from 15 residues.